Sequencing of this T cell receptor (beta chain) was carried out in a study of blood T cell repertoires in COVID-19. As for the study in general: From T cells, B-cell-depleted T cells, or PBMCs came the material, which was cDNA or gDNA.

CDR1 is MNHEY and CDR2 is SVGAGI in the germline V gene. This CDR3 comprises 13 residues. The V gene lost 5 bases and the J gene lost 4 bases, with 11 bases spanning the gap. Enrolled through a virtual design, the participants were between 18 and 89 years of age and came from approximately 25 US areas. In assigning cohorts, the study relied on participant-reported clinical history. The repertoire was sequenced with immunoSEQ multiplex PCR; TCRdb's copy has only in-frame clones and lacks some. Of 150,000 to 200,000 clones in the sample, roughly 84% were seen once. The TCR originated in a woman aged 45-59 years who had recovered from COVID-19. The chain recombines TRBV6-5 with TRBJ1-2; D perhaps matches TRBD1 (5 bases). Sequencing used PBMCs or T cells enriched from blood (not recorded which). The CDR3 nucleotides read TGTGCCAGCAGTCCAACCGGGGGCTATGGCTACACCTTC. This gives the protein CASSPTGGYGYTF.